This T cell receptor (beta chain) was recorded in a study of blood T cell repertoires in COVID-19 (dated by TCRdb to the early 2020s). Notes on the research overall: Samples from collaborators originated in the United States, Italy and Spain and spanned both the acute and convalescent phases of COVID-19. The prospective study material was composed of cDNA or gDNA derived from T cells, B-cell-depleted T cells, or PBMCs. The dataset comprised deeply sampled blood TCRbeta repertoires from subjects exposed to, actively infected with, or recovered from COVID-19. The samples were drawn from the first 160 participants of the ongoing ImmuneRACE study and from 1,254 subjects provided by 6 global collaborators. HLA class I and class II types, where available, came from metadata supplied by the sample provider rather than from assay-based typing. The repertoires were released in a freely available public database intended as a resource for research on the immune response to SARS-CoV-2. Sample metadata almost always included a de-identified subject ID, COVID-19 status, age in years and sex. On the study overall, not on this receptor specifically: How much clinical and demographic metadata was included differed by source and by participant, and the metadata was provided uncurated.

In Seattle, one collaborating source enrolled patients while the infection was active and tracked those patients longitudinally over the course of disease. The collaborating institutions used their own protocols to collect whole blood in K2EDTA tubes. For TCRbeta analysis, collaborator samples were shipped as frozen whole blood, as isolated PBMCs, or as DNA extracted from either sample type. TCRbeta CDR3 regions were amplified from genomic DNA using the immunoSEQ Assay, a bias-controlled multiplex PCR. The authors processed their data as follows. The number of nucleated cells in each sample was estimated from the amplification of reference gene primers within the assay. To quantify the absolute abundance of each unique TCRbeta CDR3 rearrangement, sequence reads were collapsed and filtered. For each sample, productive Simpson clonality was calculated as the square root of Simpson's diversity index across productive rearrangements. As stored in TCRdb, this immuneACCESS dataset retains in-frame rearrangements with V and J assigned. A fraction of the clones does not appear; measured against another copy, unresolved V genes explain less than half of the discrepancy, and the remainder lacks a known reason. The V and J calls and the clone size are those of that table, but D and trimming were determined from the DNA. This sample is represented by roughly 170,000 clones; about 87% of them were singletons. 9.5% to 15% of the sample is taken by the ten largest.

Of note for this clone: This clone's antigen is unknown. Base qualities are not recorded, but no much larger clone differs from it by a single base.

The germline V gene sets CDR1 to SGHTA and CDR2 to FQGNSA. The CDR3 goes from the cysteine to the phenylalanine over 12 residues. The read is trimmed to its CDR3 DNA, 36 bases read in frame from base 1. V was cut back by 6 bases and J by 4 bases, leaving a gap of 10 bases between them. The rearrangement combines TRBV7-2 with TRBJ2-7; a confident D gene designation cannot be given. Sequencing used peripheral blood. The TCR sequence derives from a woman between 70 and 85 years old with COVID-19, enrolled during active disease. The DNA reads TGTGCCAGCAGAATAGCAGCGTACGAGCAGTACTTC. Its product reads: CASRIAAYEQYF. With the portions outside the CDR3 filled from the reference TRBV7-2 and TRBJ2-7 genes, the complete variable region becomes GAGVSQSPSNKVTEKGKDVELRCDPISGHTALYWYRQSLGQGLEFLIYFQGNSAPDKSGLPSDRFSAERTGGSVSTLTIQRTQQEDSAVYLCASRIAAYEQYFGPGTRLTVT.